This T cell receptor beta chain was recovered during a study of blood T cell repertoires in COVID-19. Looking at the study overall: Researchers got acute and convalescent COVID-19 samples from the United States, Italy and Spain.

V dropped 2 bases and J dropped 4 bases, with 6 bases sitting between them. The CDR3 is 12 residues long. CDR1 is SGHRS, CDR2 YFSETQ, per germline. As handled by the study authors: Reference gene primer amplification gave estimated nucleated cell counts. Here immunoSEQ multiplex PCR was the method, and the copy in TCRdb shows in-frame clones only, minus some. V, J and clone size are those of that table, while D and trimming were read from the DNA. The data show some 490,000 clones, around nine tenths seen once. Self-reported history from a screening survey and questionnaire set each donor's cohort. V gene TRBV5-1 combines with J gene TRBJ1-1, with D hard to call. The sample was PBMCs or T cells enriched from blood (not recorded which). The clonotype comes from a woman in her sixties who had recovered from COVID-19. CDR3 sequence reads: CASSFSSTEAFF. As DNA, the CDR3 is TGCGCCAGCAGCTTTTCGTCCACTGAAGCTTTCTTT.